In its sample, the clone carrying this T cell receptor (beta chain) was seen a few times. One junction end disagrees with the germline gene, perhaps due to a read error. The data were obtained in a study of metastatic and nonmetastatic thyroid tumors. Using MiXCR, TCRdb re-called clones from the PCR reads. The sample consists of about 69,000 clones, approximately 15% of them appearing once. Prior to thyroid surgery, none of the patients had received any treatment. The CDR3 is 14 residues long. The source of this sequence is a male donor with papillary thyroid cancer or a benign thyroid nodule (not recorded which). Some clones in this sample may be carry-over from other donors' samples. The chain joins TRBV12-3 or TRBV12-4 to TRBJ1-5; D remains unclear. Sequencing used blood. CDR3 in DNA: TGTGCCATCAGTTTATTGTCCGGTGATCAGCCCCAGCATTTT. Protein sequence: CAISLLSGDQPQHF.